This TCR beta chain was profiled in a study of identical twins. This clonotype was counted between two and nine times. The antigen is not known. Germline V gene data show CDR1 as LGHNA and CDR2 as YNFKEQ. CDR3 length equals 14 residues. The V end lost 2 bases, the J end lost 7 bases, and 12 bases lay between the germline ends. Study outcomes and limitations: Twins' surplus sharing was weaker for beta out-of-frame sequences.

TCRdb independently ran MiXCR on the 5' RACE reads; one entry per CDR3 protein. The data hold some 570,000 distinct CDR3 sequences, with 20% to 25% observed a single time. The sample was also reused in another study, on yellow fever vaccine responses in identical twins.

This TCR derives from a woman aged 18-29 years in good health. The chain employs TRBV4-2 and TRBJ2-1; D call uncertain. Sequenced: CD4+ T cells sorted from blood. The DNA for the CDR3 is TGTGCCAGCAGCCAACTTGTAGCTATGAATGAGCAGTTCTTC. Residues: CASSQLVAMNEQFF.